The 12 T cell receptor beta chains reported below all come from one sample, sequenced in a study of control samples from healthy donors and cancer patients. Libraries were prepared by immunoSEQ multiplex PCR; TCRdb keeps only in-frame clonotypes and omits some of them. This sample carries roughly 130,000 clones, about 92% of them seen once, and the ten largest clones take about 1.5%. The source material was PBMCs. The receptors derive from a man aged 45-65 years with head and neck cancer.

This chain links TRBV12-3 or TRBV12-4 with TRBJ2-3; D is ambiguous. V was trimmed by 5 bases and J by 1 base, leaving 4 bases between them. The CDR3 consists of 12 residues. The CDR3 DNA is TGTGCCAGCAGTGGGGGCACAGATACGCAGTATTTT. Translation: CASSGGTDTQYF.

This clone was seen more than once but under ten times. This chain links TRBV6-2 or TRBV6-3 with TRBJ1-5; D call uncertain. The CDR3 totals 16 residues. Germline V gives CDR1 MNHEY, CDR2 SVGEGT. Deletions cut 2 bases from V and 2 bases from J, with 13 bases between. In DNA form, the CDR3 reads TGTGCCAGCAGTTACCATGGCGACCGGGGCAATCAGCCCCAGCATTTT. As protein: CASSYHGDRGNQPQHF.

V is TRBV5-1 and J is TRBJ1-2; a weak D match, TRBD1 (5 bases). V was clipped by 4 bases and J by 0 bases, with 13 bases between them. The CDR3 is 15 residues long. Germline V gene sequence: CDR1 SGHRS, CDR2 YFSETQ. The CDR3 DNA reads TGCGCCAGCAGCCCGGGGGGACGGACTAACTATGGCTACACCTTC. Translation gives CASSPGGRTNYGYTF.

The table lists this clone with a count of one. This sequence joins TRBV19 and TRBJ1-2; 7 bases map to TRBD1. CDR3 length equals 14 residues. CDR1 is LNHDA, CDR2 SQIVND, per germline (reference sequence). V dropped 7 bases and J dropped 8; count of bases not matched to a gene: 13. CDR3 in amino acids: CASTADRVAGGYTF. Here the CDR3 DNA reads TGTGCCAGTACGGCCGACAGGGTAGCAGGCGGCTACACCTTC.

The chain has TRBV28 and TRBJ2-3; D may be TRBD2 (7 bases). Germline V gives CDR1 MDHEN, CDR2 SYDVKM. Trimming left V 5 bases short and J 1 base short, with 10 bases between. CDR3 length: 14 amino acids. The CDR3 DNA is TGTGCCAGCAGTGAGGGGGGGGGCACAGATACGCAGTATTTT. Protein sequence: CASSEGGGTDTQYF. The full variable domain, in which reference TRBV28 and TRBJ2-3 provide the parts outside the CDR3, is DVKVTQSSRYLVKRTGEKVFLECVQDMDHENMFWYRQDPGLGLRLIYFSYDVKMKEKGDIPEGYSVSREKKERFSLILESASTNQTSMYLCASSEGGGTDTQYFGPGTRLTVL.

This clone was counted once. DNA of the CDR3: TGTGCCAGCAGCTACAGGACAGGGTCGCCTAGCACAGATACGCAGTATTTT. Protein sequence: CASSYRTGSPSTDTQYF. This chain joins TRBV5-6 and TRBJ2-3, with 8 bases fitting TRBD1. Trimming at V came to 3 bases and at J to 0 bases, leaving 9 bases not matched to a gene. The CDR3 spans 17 residues. The V gene's germline CDR1 is SGHDT and CDR2 YYEEEE.

The CDR3 nucleotides read TGTGCCAGCAGCCAAGAGCCGGGACAGTACCAAGAGACCCAGTACTTC. Translated: CASSQEPGQYQETQYF. The chain couples TRBV3-1 (or the pseudogene TRBV3-2) to TRBJ2-5; TRBD1 aligns across 7 bases. Trimming removed 0 bases from V and 0 bases from J; junction bases left unmatched: 4. CDR3 size: 16 residues. The V gene's germline CDR1 is LGHDT and CDR2 YNNKEL (reference sequence).

V usage is TRBV6-5 and J usage is TRBJ1-6; 9 bases match TRBD1. Per germline, CDR1 MNHEY and CDR2 SVGAGI. Trimming at V came to 3 bases and at J to 6 bases, leaving 3 bases not matched to a gene. The CDR3 is 15 amino acids. DNA for the CDR3: TGTGCCAGCAGTTATACGACAGGGGGTAATTCACCCCTCCACTTT. Protein: CASSYTTGGNSPLHF.

This clone was found a few times. The V and J genes are TRBV4-2 and TRBJ2-3; D gene ambiguous. Germline V gene data show CDR1 as LGHNA and CDR2 as YNFKEQ. V lost 1 base to trimming and J lost 6 bases, with 11 bases between them. The CDR3 totals 14 residues. The CDR3 region has the DNA TGTGCCAGCAGCCAAGGAGTAGAGCTCGATACGCAGTATTTT. Amino acid sequence: CASSQGVELDTQYF.

The genes are TRBV9 and TRBJ1-6; weak D call: TRBD1 (6 bases). Germline CDR1 and CDR2: SGDLS and YYNGEE. Trimming removed 0 bases at V and 7 bases at J, with 17 bases between. This CDR3 is 17 amino acids long. The CDR3, as DNA: TGTGCCAGCAGCGTAGAATACTGGCAGGGGTTGAATTCACCCCTCCACTTT. Translating gives CASSVEYWQGLNSPLHF.

The chain recombines TRBV7-9 with TRBJ1-1; 7 nucleotides match TRBD1. Germline V CDR1 and CDR2: SEHNR, FQNEAQ (reference sequence). The CDR3 has 16 amino acids. Germline trimming cut 5 bases from V and 1 base from J; bases unmatched to any gene: 10. In DNA form, the CDR3 reads TGTGCCAGCAGCCAAAATGACAGGGTGAGGAACACTGAAGCTTTCTTT. It yields the protein CASSQNDRVRNTEAFF.

This chain links TRBV3-1 (or the pseudogene TRBV3-2) with TRBJ2-3, with D perhaps TRBD2 (5 bases). This CDR3 is 12 amino acids long. CDR1 LGHDT and CDR2 YNNKEL come from the germline V gene (reference sequence). The ends were cut back, 6 bases at V and 10 bases at J, with 14 bases in the middle. In nucleotides, the CDR3 is TGTGCCAGCAGTCCCGGACTGGATTCGCAGTATTTT. Translation gives CASSPGLDSQYF.